The sequence of this TCR beta chain was determined in a study of vaccination and CD4 T cells after COVID-19. Study context: Convalescent persons amounted to six males plus four females, two of whom were Hispanic. Whole-study results and caveats: Median numbers of SARS-CoV-2-reactive clonotypes increased from around 20 to 38 (not a significant change).

The treatment here: roughly 10-day PBMC culture with coronavirus spike peptide pools or control peptides (ViraFEST assay). ViraFEST enlarged antigen-specific T cell populations with peptide pools and afterwards sequenced TCRs. A note on this clonotype: The antigen is undetermined.

The Oncomine TCR Beta short-read assay was applied to DNA of cultured CD4+ T cells. TCRdb fed the PCR reads into MiXCR, producing one record per CDR3 protein. The table has around 19,000 distinct CDR3 sequences, about 39% seen once; the top ten hold about 6.3%. V lost 6 bases and J 10 bases, leaving 15 bases between the germline ends. This CDR3 is 13 amino acids long. CDR1 MDHEN and CDR2 SYDVKM come from the germline V gene. This TCR came from a human donor who had recovered from COVID-19. Sequences were derived from CD4+ T cells from blood, cultured in vitro, sampled before SARS-CoV-2 vaccination. The chain couples TRBV28 to TRBJ1-4, with D hard to call. CDR3 sequence reads: CASSDPVTRKLFF. DNA of the CDR3: TGTGCCAGCAGCGACCCCGTCACCCGAAAACTGTTTTTT.